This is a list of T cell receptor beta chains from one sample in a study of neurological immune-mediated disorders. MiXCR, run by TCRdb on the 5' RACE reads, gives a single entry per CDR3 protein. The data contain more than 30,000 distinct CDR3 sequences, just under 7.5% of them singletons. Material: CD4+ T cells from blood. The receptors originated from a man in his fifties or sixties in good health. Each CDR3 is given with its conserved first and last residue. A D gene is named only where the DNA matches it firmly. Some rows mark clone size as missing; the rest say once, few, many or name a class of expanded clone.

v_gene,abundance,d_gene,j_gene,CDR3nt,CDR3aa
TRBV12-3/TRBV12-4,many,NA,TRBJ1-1,TGTGCCAGCAGTTTTAAACACATGGACACTGAAGCTTTCTTT,CASSFKHMDTEAFF
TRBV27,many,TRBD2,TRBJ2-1,TGTGCCAGCAGACAACCGGGACTAGCCGGATTTGGGCAGTTCTTC,CASRQPGLAGFGQFF
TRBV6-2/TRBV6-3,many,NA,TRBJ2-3,TGTGCCAGTCCTCAGGAGGTCGGAAGCGGACTAACTACAGATACGCAGTATTTT,CASPQEVGSGLTTDTQYF
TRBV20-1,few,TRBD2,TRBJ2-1,TGCAGTGCTAGGGACCGCTGGCTAGCGGGATACAATGAGCAGTTCTTC,CSARDRWLAGYNEQFF
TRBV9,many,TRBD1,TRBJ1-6,TGTGCCAGCAGCCCACAGGGACAGCCAAATTCACCCCTCCACTTT,CASSPQGQPNSPLHF
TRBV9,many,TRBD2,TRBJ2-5,TGTGCCAGCAGCCCAGCGAGCGGGAGGAGTGGCGAGACCCAGTACTTC,CASSPASGRSGETQYF
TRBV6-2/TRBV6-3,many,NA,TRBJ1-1,TGTGCCAGCAGTACCCTTATCGGCACTGAAGCTTTCTTT,CASSTLIGTEAFF
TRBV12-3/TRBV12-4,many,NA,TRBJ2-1,TGTGCCAGCAGTTTTGGGGGTATTCGGGCGGGTCGAGTGCAGTTCTTC,CASSFGGIRAGRVQFF
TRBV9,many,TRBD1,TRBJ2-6,TGTGCCAGCAGCGTAGGAGGGGGCCTTGGGGCCAACGTCCTGACTTTC,CASSVGGGLGANVLTF
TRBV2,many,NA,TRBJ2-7,TGTGCCAGCAGTGAAGGCGCGTACGAGCAGTACTTC,CASSEGAYEQYF
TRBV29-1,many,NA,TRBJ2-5,TGCAGCGTTCAACCTGGTATGGAGACCCAGTACTTC,CSVQPGMETQYF
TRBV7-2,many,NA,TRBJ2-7,TGTGCCAGCAGCCCAAGTGGCGGGAATTACGAGCAGTACTTC,CASSPSGGNYEQYF
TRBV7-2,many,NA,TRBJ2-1,TGTGCCAGCAGCTTAGGCTTATCTTTCGATGAGCAGTTCTTC,CASSLGLSFDEQFF
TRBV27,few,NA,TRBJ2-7,TGTGCCAGCAGTTTGGTGGCCAGCTCCTACGAGCAGTACTTC,CASSLVASSYEQYF
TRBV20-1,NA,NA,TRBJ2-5,TGCAGTGCACTCGGGGCGGACCGGTATTACCAAGAGACCCAGTACTTC,CSALGADRYYQETQYF
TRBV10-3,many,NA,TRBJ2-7,TGTGCCATCAGTGACCGGGACACAGGGGAGCAGTACTTC,CAISDRDTGEQYF
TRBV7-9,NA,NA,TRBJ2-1,TGTGCCAGCAGCCCTCGGGCTAGCGTCTACAATGAGCAGTTCTTC,CASSPRASVYNEQFF
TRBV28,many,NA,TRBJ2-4,TGTGCCAGCGGGGGAGGACAAGGAATTATCCAAAACATTCAGTACTTC,CASGGGQGIIQNIQYF
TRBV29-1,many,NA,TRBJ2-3,TGCAGCGTTGAAGATTGGGCCCGATTAGGCACAGATACGCAGTATTTT,CSVEDWARLGTDTQYF
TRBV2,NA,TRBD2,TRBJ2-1,TGTGCCAGCGGGACCAGCGGGACTAGCGGGAGGCACGAGCAGTTCTTC,CASGTSGTSGRHEQFF
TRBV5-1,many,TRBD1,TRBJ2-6,TGCGCCAGCAGCTTGGGCCCAGGGGGCGGCTCTGGGGCCAACGTCCTGACTTTC,CASSLGPGGGSGANVLTF
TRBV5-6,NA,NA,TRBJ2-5,TGTGCCAGCAGCTACTCCAGAAAACAAGAGACCCAGTACTTC,CASSYSRKQETQYF
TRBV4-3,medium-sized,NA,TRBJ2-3,TGCGCCAGCAGCCAAGGTCGGGATGTGAACACAGATACGCAGTATTTT,CASSQGRDVNTDTQYF
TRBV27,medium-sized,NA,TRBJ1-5,TGTGCCAGCAGGAAGCTGTCGGGGAGTAGCAATCAGCCCCAGCATTTT,CASRKLSGSSNQPQHF
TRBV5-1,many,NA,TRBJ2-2,TGCGCCAGCAGCTTGGCGGAGGGGGCCGGGGAGCTGTTTTTT,CASSLAEGAGELFF
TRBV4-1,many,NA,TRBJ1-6,TGCGCCAGCAGCCAAGATAGGAGCAGGGGCATTAATTCACCCCTCCACTTT,CASSQDRSRGINSPLHF
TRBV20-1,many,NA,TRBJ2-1,TGCTCCTCCCTCGGGAATGAGCAGTTCTTC,CSSLGNEQFF
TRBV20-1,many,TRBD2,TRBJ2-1,TGCAGTGCTAGACGCGAAACTAGCGGGAGGGATTCCTACAATGAGCAGTTCTTC,CSARRETSGRDSYNEQFF
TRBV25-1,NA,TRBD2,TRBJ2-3,TGTGCCAGCAGTTTCAGAAGGACTAGCGAGACAGATACGCAGTATTTT,CASSFRRTSETDTQYF
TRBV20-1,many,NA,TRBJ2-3,TGCAGTGCCCAGCGGACTAGCACAGATACGCAGTATTTT,CSAQRTSTDTQYF
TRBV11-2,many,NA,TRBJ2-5,TGTGCCAGCAGCTCCACGGAGACCCAGTACTTC,CASSSTETQYF
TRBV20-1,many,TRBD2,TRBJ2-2,TGCAGTGCCCAGGGACTAGCGGGAGGGCGTGATGGGGCCGGGGAGCTGTTTTTT,CSAQGLAGGRDGAGELFF
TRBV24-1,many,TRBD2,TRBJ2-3,TGTGCCACCAGTGACTCCGGACTAGCGGGCACAGATACGCAGTATTTT,CATSDSGLAGTDTQYF
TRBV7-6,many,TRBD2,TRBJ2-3,TGTGCCAGCAGCTTAGAAGGTAGCGGGACCCGGGATACGCAGTATTTT,CASSLEGSGTRDTQYF
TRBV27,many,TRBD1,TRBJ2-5,TGTGCCAGCAGCCGAACAGGGGACACCCGAGAGACCCAGTACTTC,CASSRTGDTRETQYF
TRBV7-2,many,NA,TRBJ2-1,TGTGCCAGCAGCTTAGACCAGGCGGCGGGAAATGAGCAGTTCTTC,CASSLDQAAGNEQFF
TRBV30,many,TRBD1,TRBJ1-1,TGTGCCTGGACGGACAGGGGTAACACTGAAGCTTTCTTT,CAWTDRGNTEAFF
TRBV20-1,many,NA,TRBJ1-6,TGCAGTGCGCGGGACACCTACGCTCCACCCCTCCACTTT,CSARDTYAPPLHF
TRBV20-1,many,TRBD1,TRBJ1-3,TGCAGTGCTAGAGACGGGACAGCTGGAAACACCATATATTTT,CSARDGTAGNTIYF
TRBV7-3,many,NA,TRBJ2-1,TGTGCCAGCAGCTTCCGACACCCTTACAATGAGCAGTTCTTC,CASSFRHPYNEQFF
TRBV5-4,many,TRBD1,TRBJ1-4,TGTGCCAGCAGCTTGGGGCCGGGACAGGGCACTAATGAAAAACTGTTTTTT,CASSLGPGQGTNEKLFF
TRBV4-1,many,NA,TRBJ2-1,TGCGCCAGCAGCCCCGGGACAAAATACTACAATGAGCAGTTCTTC,CASSPGTKYYNEQFF
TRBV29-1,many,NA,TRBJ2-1,NA,CSVEVGGGSPFF
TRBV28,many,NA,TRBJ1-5,TGTGCCAGCAGTATCCCTATGGGAAGCAATCAGCCCCAGCATTTT,CASSIPMGSNQPQHF
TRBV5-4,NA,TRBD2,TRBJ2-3,TGTGCCAGCAGCCCCGGGACTAGTCCAGATACGCAGTATTTT,CASSPGTSPDTQYF
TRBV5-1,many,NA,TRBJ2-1,TGCGCCAGCAGCTACAGCCAGGGGTACAATGAGCAGTTCTTC,CASSYSQGYNEQFF
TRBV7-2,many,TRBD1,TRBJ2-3,TGTGCCAGCAGCTTTCCCGGGACAGGGGCCCGTGATACGCAGTATTTT,CASSFPGTGARDTQYF
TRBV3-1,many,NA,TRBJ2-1,TGTGCCAGCAGCCAAGAAGCGCCGTTCTTC,CASSQEAPFF
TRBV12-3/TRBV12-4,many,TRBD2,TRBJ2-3,TGTGCCAGCAGTTTGCGACTAGCGGATACAGATACGCAGTATTTT,CASSLRLADTDTQYF